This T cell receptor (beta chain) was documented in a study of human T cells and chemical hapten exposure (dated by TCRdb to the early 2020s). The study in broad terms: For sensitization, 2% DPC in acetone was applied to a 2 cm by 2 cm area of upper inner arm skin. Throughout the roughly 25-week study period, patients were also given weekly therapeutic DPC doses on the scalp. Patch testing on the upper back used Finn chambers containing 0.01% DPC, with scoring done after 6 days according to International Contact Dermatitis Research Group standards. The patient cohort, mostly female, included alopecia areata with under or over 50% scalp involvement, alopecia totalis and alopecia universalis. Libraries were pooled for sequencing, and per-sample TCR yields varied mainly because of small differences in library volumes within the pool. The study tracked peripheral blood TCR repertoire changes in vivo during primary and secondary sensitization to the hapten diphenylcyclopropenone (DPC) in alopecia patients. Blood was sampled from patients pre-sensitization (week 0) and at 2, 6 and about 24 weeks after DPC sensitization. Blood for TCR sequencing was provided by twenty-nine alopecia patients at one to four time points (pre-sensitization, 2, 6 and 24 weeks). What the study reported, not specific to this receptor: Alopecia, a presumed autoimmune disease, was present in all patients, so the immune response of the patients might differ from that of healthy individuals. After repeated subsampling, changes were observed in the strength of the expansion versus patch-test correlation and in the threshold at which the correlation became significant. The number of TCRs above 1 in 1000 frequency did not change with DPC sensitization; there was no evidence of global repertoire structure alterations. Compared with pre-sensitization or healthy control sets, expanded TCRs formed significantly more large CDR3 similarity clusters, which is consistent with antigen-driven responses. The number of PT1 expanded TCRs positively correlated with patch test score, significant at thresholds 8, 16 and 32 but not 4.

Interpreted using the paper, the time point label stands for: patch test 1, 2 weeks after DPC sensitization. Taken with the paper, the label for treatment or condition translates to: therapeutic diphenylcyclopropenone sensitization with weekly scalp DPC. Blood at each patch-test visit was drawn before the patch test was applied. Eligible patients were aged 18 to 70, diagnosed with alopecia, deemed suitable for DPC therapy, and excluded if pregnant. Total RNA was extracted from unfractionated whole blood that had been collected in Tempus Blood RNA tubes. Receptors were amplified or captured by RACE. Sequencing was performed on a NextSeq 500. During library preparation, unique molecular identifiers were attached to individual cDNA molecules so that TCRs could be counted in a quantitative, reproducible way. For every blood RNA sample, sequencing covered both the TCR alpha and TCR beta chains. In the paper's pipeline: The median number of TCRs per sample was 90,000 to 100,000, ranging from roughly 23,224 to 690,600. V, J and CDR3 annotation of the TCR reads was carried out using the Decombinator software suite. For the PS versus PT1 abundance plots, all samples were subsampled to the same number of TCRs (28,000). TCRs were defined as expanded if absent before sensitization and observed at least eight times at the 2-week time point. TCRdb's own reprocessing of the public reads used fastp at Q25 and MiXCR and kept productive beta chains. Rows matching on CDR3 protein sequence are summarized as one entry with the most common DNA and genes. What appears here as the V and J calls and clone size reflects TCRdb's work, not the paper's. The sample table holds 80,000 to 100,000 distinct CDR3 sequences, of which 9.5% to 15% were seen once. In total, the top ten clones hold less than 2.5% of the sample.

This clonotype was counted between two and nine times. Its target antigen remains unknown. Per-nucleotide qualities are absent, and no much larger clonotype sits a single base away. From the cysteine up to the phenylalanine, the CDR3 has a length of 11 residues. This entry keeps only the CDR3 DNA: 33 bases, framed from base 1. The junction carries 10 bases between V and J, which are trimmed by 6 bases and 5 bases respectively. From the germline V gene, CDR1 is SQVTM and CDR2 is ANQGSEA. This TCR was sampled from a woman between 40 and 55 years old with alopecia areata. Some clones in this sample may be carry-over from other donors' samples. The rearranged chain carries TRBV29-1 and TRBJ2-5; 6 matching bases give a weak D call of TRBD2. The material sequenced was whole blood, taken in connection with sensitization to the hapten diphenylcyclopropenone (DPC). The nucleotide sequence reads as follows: TGCAGCGTGACGGGGGTTGAGACCCAGTACTTC. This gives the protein CSVTGVETQYF.